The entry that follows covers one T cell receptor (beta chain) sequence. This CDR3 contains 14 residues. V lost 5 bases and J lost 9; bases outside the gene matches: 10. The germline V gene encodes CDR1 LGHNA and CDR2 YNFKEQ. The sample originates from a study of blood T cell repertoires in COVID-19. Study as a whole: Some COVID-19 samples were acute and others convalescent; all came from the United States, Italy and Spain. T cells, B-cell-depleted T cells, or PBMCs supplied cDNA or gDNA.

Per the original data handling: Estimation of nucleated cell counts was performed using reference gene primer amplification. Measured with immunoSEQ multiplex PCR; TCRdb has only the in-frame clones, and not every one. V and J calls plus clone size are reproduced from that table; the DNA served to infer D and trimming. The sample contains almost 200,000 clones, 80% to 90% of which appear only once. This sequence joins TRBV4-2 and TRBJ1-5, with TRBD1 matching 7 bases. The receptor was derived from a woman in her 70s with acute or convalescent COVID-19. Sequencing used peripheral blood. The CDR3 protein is CASSEPRQGGPQHF. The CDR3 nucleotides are TGTGCCAGCAGCGAACCTCGACAGGGCGGGCCCCAGCATTTT.